Below are 25 T cell receptor beta chains sequenced from a single sample in a study of CD8+ T cells in alopecia areata. cDNA reverse transcribed from extracted RNA served as the sequencing template. Profiled with immunoSEQ multiplex PCR; TCRdb holds only in-frame clones, not every one. The table shows about 190,000 clones, with more than 55% occurring only once. Treatment noted: oral pan-JAK inhibitor, 5-10 mg twice daily. This specimen consisted of CD4+ T cells sorted from blood, obtained at week 4, from a patient treated with tofacitinib. The receptors were gathered from a human donor with alopecia areata.

The rearrangement links TRBV2 to TRBJ1-3; maybe TRBD1 (5 bases). V lost 3 bases and J lost 1, with 7 bases in between. Germline V gene lookup returns CDR1 SNHLY and CDR2 FYNNEI. CDR3 length equals 14 residues. This chain's CDR3 is CASSERGSGNTIYF. The CDR3 coding sequence is TGTGCCAGCAGTGAGAGGGGATCTGGAAACACCATATATTTT. The whole variable domain, remainder taken from reference TRBV2 and TRBJ1-3, is EPEVTQTPSHQVTQMGQEVILRCVPISNHLYFYWYRQILGQKVEFLVSFYNNEISEKSEIFDDQFSVERPDGSNFTLKIRSTKLEDSAMYFCASSERGSGNTIYFGEGSWLTVV.

The gene calls are TRBV28 and TRBJ2-5, with TRBD1 matching 8 bases. The last part of the DNA fits TRBJ2-7 better; the J call may be wrong. Germline CDR1 reads MDHEN; CDR2 reads SYDVKM. The CDR3 loop spans 15 amino acids. The CDR3: CASSLQGGGPYEQYF. The CDR3 DNA follows: TGTGCCAGCAGCTTACAGGGGGGAGGACCCTACGAGCAGTACTTC.

The V gene is TRBV14, the J gene TRBJ1-1, with TRBD1 as a possible D gene (5 bases). The germline V gene encodes CDR1 SGHDN and CDR2 FVKESK. The CDR3 contains 16 residues. V was shortened by 1 base and J by 5 bases, with 17 bases between the two germline ends. CDR3 nucleotide sequence: TGTGCCAGCAGCCAAGTGGGGGGACCACCAGGGACTGAAGCTTTCTTT. It specifies CASSQVGGPPGTEAFF.

J is TRBJ1-1 and V is TRBV30; a possible D gene is TRBD1 (5 bases). The ends were cut back, 0 bases at V and 5 bases at J, with 16 bases in the middle. Germline-derived CDR1 and CDR2 are GTSNPN and SVGIG (reference sequence). This CDR3 has 15 amino acids. The CDR3 loop is CAWSVGQYGATEAFF. The CDR3 coding sequence is TGTGCCTGGAGTGTAGGCCAATACGGGGCAACTGAAGCTTTCTTT.

The chain joins TRBV14 to TRBJ2-7, with D perhaps being TRBD1 or TRBD2 (5 bases each). Germline V gene sequence: CDR1 SGHDN, CDR2 FVKESK. Trimming cost V 0 bases and J 6 bases, with 18 bases left between them. The CDR3 has 16 amino acids. For the CDR3, the DNA is TGTGCCAGCAGCCAAGATTTAGGCGCAGGGAGCGTCGAGCAGTACTTC. This encodes CASSQDLGAGSVEQYF.

This clone came up a few times. The V call is TRBV4-1, the J call TRBJ1-5; D may be TRBD1 (5 bases). CDR3 length: 16 amino acids. Trimming removed 8 bases from V and 1 base from J, with 18 bases in between. Germline loops: CDR1 MGHRA, CDR2 YSYEKL. In nucleotides, the CDR3 is TGCGCCAGCGAGCCAAACTGGGGCGCGAGCAATCAGCCCCAGCATTTT. Its protein product is CASEPNWGASNQPQHF.

The chain combines TRBV19 with TRBJ2-5; D may be TRBD1 (6 bases). This CDR3 comprises 15 residues. Germline V gene sequence: CDR1 LNHDA, CDR2 SQIVND (reference sequence). The germline V and J ends were trimmed by 6 bases and 4 bases, with 18 bases remaining between them. CDR3 loop: CASSVIGDTGETQYF. The CDR3, as DNA: TGTGCCAGTAGCGTTATAGGGGACACAGGAGAGACCCAGTACTTC.

The chain joins TRBV20-1 to TRBJ1-2, with D uncertain. The CDR3 runs 11 residues. Germline CDR1 and CDR2: DFQATT and SNEGSKA (reference sequence). V lost 3 bases and J lost 5, with 7 bases in between. CDR3 amino acids: CSASYSYGYTF. CDR3 DNA sequence: TGCAGTGCTAGCTACAGTTATGGCTACACCTTC.

The V call is TRBV30, the J call TRBJ1-2; tentative D call: TRBD1 (5 bases). Trimming stripped 0 bases from V and 8 bases from J, with 16 bases between. Germline V gene lookup returns CDR1 GTSNPN and CDR2 SVGIG (reference sequence). CDR3 length: 14 residues. For the CDR3, the DNA is TGTGCCTGGAGTGTTGGGAAAGGGACGGGGGGCTACACCTTC. Amino acid sequence: CAWSVGKGTGGYTF.

A few counts support this clone. This sequence joins TRBV7-2 and TRBJ1-5; tentative D call: TRBD1 (6 bases). The CDR3 runs to 15 residues. Germline V gene sequence: CDR1 SGHTA, CDR2 FQGNSA. Trimming took off 5 bases at V and 6 bases at J, with 17 bases between the two ends. In DNA form, the CDR3 reads TGTGCCAGCAGCCAAACCGGGACACAGGGTCAGCCCCAGCATTTT. Translated: CASSQTGTQGQPQHF.

The V and J genes are TRBV2 and TRBJ2-7; 8 bases fit TRBD1. Germline V CDR1 and CDR2: SNHLY, FYNNEI. This CDR3 region has 11 residues. CDR3 sequence reads: CGTGMVYEQYF. The CDR3 bases are TGTGGGACAGGGATGGTGTACGAGCAGTACTTC.

The chain recombines TRBV5-1 with TRBJ2-5, with 10 nucleotides matching TRBD1. The germline V gene encodes CDR1 SGHRS and CDR2 YFSETQ. The CDR3 has 15 amino acids. V gave up 1 base and J gave up 3 bases; unmatched junction bases: 3. In nucleotides, the CDR3 is TGCGCCAGCAGCTTGACCGGGACAGGGGAAGAGACCCAGTACTTC. Amino acid sequence: CASSLTGTGEETQYF. Together with reference TRBV5-1 and TRBJ2-5, the CDR3 gives the full variable domain: KAGVTQTPRYLIKTRGQQVTLSCSPISGHRSVSWYQQTPGQGLQFLFEYFSETQRNKGNFPGRFSGRQFSNSRSEMNVSTLELGDSALYLCASSLTGTGEETQYFGPGTRLLVL.

To note about this clone: This sample includes further DNA sequences coding for the same CDR3. V is TRBV5-1 and J is TRBJ2-3, with D uncertain. Germline assignment: CDR1 SGHRS and CDR2 YFSETQ. Deletions cut 2 bases from V and 0 bases from J, with 4 bases between. The CDR3 runs 13 residues. The CDR3 coding sequence is TGCGCCAGCAGCTTAGGAAGCACAGATACGCAGTATTTT. Amino acid sequence: CASSLGSTDTQYF.

This clone showed up just a few times. The chain is built from TRBV21-1 and TRBJ2-3; whether TRBD2, the table's D call, matches the DNA was not checked. TRBV21-1 is an annotated pseudogene. The CDR3 sequence is 16 residues long. CDR3 DNA: TGTGCCAGCAGCAAATGGTCTAGCGGGAGGGGATATACGCAGTATTTT. The encoded protein is CASSKWSSGRGYTQYF.

V is TRBV30 and J is TRBJ2-5; unclear D gene. The CDR3 spans 11 residues. The V end lost 8 bases, the J end lost 1 base, and 8 bases lay between the germline ends. CDR1 and CDR2 (germline): GTSNPN, SVGIG (reference sequence). The CDR3: CAGFFQETQYF. The CDR3 nucleotides are TGTGCCGGGTTTTTCCAAGAGACCCAGTACTTC.

The genes are TRBV29-1 and TRBJ2-1; 9 positions agree with TRBD1. V shed 8 bases and J 5 bases; nucleotides not matched to a gene: 10. CDR1 is SQVTM and CDR2 is ANQGSEA in the germline V gene. The CDR3 is 14 residues long. CDR3 loop: CSINRGLLDNEQFF. CDR3 sequence (DNA): TGCAGCATTAACAGGGGGCTGTTAGACAATGAGCAGTTCTTC.

The gene calls are TRBV7-9 and TRBJ2-2; possibly TRBD1 for D (5 bases). The germline gives CDR1 SEHNR, CDR2 FQNEAQ (reference sequence). This CDR3 comprises 16 residues. The germline V and J ends were trimmed by 4 bases and 1 base, with 13 bases remaining between them. CDR3 DNA sequence: TGTGCCAGCAGCTCGGAGTCGACAGAGAACACCGGGGAGCTGTTTTTT. This encodes CASSSESTENTGELFF.

CDR3: CASSTAGGVNTEAFF. CDR3 DNA sequence: TGCGCCAGCAGCACAGCAGGGGGAGTGAACACTGAAGCTTTCTTT. The rearrangement uses TRBV5-1 and TRBJ1-1, with 7 bases lining up with TRBD1. Germline V gives CDR1 SGHRS, CDR2 YFSETQ. This CDR3 has 15 amino acids. V shed 4 bases, J shed 0 bases, and the junction held 6 bases outside the gene matches.

This chain joins TRBV2 and TRBJ1-5, with unresolved D. The V gene's germline CDR1 is SNHLY and CDR2 FYNNEI. This CDR3 has 12 residues. The V gene lost 4 bases and the J gene lost 5 bases, with 6 bases spanning the gap. As DNA, the CDR3 is TGTGCCAGCAGTGGGGAAGATCAGCCCCAGCATTTT. This codes for CASSGEDQPQHF.

The chain recombines TRBV2 with TRBJ2-1, with 11 bases fitting TRBD2. The germline V gene encodes CDR1 SNHLY and CDR2 FYNNEI. V was clipped by 1 base and J by 15 bases; unmatched bases: 2. The CDR3 sequence is 12 residues long. The CDR3 here is CASSEGLAGGFF. CDR3 DNA sequence: TGTGCCAGCAGTGAAGGGCTAGCGGGAGGGTTCTTC.

The chain links TRBV4-3 to TRBJ2-3, with a tentative D call TRBD2 (6 bases). In germline, CDR1 is LGHNA, CDR2 YSLEER. The CDR3 extends over 17 amino acids. V lost 2 bases to trimming and J lost 1 base, with 16 bases between them. CDR3 nucleotide sequence: TGCGCCAGCAGCCAACAATATGGGGGAGGAGGCACAGATACGCAGTATTTT. This translates into CASSQQYGGGGTDTQYF.

The chain links TRBV25-1 to TRBJ1-2, with TRBD1 matching 8 bases. Unmatched junction bases numbered 7, after V lost 3 bases and J lost 7 bases. The germline V gene has CDR1 MGHDK and CDR2 SYGVNS. This CDR3 has 14 residues. The CDR3: CASSEMTGVFGYTF. The DNA of the CDR3 is TGTGCCAGCAGTGAGATGACAGGGGTCTTTGGCTACACCTTC.

V gene TRBV6-5 combines with J gene TRBJ2-2; D may be TRBD1 or TRBD2 (5 bases each). CDR1 and CDR2 (germline): MNHEY, SVGAGI. Trimming pared 10 bases from V and 5 bases from J, leaving 20 bases between. This CDR3 has 15 amino acids. The CDR3 sequence: CATSTTRGRTGELFF. The CDR3 DNA reads as TGTGCCACCAGCACCACCCGGGGACGGACCGGGGAGCTGTTTTTT.

The chain has TRBV30 and TRBJ2-7, with D possibly matching TRBD1 (6 bases). Germline CDR1 and CDR2: GTSNPN and SVGIG (reference sequence). This CDR3 region has 12 residues. Trimming removed 1 base from V and 5 bases from J, with 9 bases in between. Written as DNA, the CDR3 is TGTGCCTGGAGTGAAGACAGGAACGAGCAGTACTTC. Translating it yields CAWSEDRNEQYF.

The rearrangement links TRBV4-1 to TRBJ2-4; D is tentatively TRBD1 or TRBD2 (5 bases each). The CDR3 has 14 amino acids. The ends were cut back, 4 bases at V and 5 bases at J, with 12 bases in the middle. Per germline, CDR1 MGHRA and CDR2 YSYEKL. The CDR3 is CASSRTGAENIQYF. The CDR3 coding sequence is TGCGCCAGCAGCCGGACCGGGGCAGAAAACATTCAGTACTTC.